This T cell receptor beta chain comes out of a study of blood T cell repertoires in COVID-19. Study at large: COVID-19 samples, acute and convalescent, were from the United States, Italy and Spain.

Repertoires were generated with immunoSEQ multiplex PCR, while TCRdb's copy carries only in-frame clones and drops some. The data show tens of thousands of clones, roughly four fifths seen once. The CDR3 sequence is 16 residues long. Germline-derived CDR1 and CDR2 are LGHNA and YNFKEQ. J was trimmed by 2 bases and V by 0 bases; bases with no gene match: 4. The chain links TRBV4-2 to TRBJ1-2; 9 positions match TRBD1. Sequenced: peripheral blood. The sequence was obtained from a man older than 75 with COVID-19, enrolled during active disease. The CDR3 region has the DNA TGTGCCAGCAGCCAAGAGACGGGACAGGGAAACTATGGCTACACCTTC. It is translated as CASSQETGQGNYGYTF.